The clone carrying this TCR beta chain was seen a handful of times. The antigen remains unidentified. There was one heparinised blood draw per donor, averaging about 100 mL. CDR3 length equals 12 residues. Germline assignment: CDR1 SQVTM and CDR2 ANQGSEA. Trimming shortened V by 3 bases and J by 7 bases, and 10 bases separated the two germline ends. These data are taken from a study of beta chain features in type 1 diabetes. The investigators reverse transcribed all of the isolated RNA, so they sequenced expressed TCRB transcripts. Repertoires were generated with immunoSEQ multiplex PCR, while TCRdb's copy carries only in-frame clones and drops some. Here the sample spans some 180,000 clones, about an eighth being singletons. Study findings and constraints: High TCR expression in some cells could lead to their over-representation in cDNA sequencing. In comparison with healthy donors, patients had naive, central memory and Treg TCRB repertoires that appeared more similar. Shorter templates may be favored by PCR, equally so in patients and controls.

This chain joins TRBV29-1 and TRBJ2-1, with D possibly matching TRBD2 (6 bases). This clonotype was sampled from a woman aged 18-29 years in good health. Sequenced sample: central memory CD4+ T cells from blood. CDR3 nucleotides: TGCAGCGTTGACAAAGGGAGGAATGAGCAGTTCTTC. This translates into CSVDKGRNEQFF.